The 29 T cell receptor beta chains in this list originate from one sample, sequenced in a study of T cell repertoires in cytomegalovirus infection. Using its own MiXCR run on the reads, TCRdb lists one record per CDR3 protein. This table has about a million distinct CDR3 sequences, approximately 31% appearing once. Antigen specificity for these receptors is unknown. The sequencing used cultured CD8+ T cells from PBMCs, collected from culture after CMV antigen stimulation. These receptors were collected from a human donor in good health (CMV status not recorded). Some clones in this sample may be carry-over from other donors' samples.

A few counts support this clonotype. An end of the junction does not agree with germline; a read error may underlie this. The J gene is TRBJ2-1, the V gene TRBV5-4; D not certain. This CDR3 region has 13 residues. CDR1 and CDR2 (germline): SGHNT, YYREEE (reference sequence). For the CDR3, the DNA is TGTGCCAGCAGCTTGGAGGCGAACAATGAGCAGTTTTTC. Encoded protein: CASSLEANNEQFF. Drawing the rest from reference TRBV5-4 and TRBJ2-1, the complete variable domain is ETGVTQSPTHLIKTRGQQVTLRCSSQSGHNTVSWYQQALGQGPQFIFQYYREEENGRGNFPPRFSGLQFPNYSSELNVNALELDDSALYLCASSLEANNEQFFGPGTRLTVL.

This chain links TRBV7-3 with TRBJ2-7; D possibly corresponds to TRBD2 (5 bases). The CDR3 extends over 15 amino acids. The germline V and J ends were trimmed by 5 bases and 6 bases, with 20 bases remaining between them. The germline CDR1 and CDR2 sequences are SGHTA and FQGTGA. The CDR3 bases are TGTGCCAGCAGCCCCCCCGCTCCCCGGGGTTTCGAGCAGTACGTC. Translated: CASSPPAPRGFEQYV.

V usage is TRBV15 and J usage is TRBJ2-7; 7 nucleotides agree with TRBD2. The J segment lost 6 bases and the V segment lost 1 base, leaving 3 bases of the junction unmatched. The CDR3 is 13 residues long. Looked up from germline, CDR1 is LNHNV and CDR2 is YYDKDF (reference sequence). The CDR3 DNA follows: TGTGCCACCAGCAGAGGGGGGGGTCCCGAGCAGTACTTC. It specifies CATSRGGGPEQYF.

For this clonotype: The junction departs from germline at one end; a sequencing error may be responsible. The chain couples TRBV6-1 to TRBJ2-5; TRBD2 matches at 8 bases. This CDR3 has 17 amino acids. Germline values: CDR1 MNHNS, CDR2 SASEGT. The CDR3 spells CVSSEEGLAGRQETQYF. The DNA for the CDR3 is TGTGTCAGCAGTGAAGAAGGACTAGCCGGGAGGCAAGAGACCCAGTACTTC.

The chain carries TRBV12-3 or TRBV12-4 and TRBJ1-2; perhaps TRBD1 as D (6 bases). Trimming removed 10 bases at V and 6 bases at J, with 18 bases between. This CDR3 has 13 amino acids. CDR3 DNA sequence: TGTGCCATCTATGTCACCGGGGGCGATGGCTACACCTTC. Translation gives CAIYVTGGDGYTF.

The rearrangement joins TRBV29-1 to TRBJ2-1; D not resolved. CDR3 length: 13 residues. In germline, CDR1 is SQVTM, CDR2 ANQGSEA. V lost 7 bases to trimming and J lost 5 bases, with 15 bases between them. The CDR3 DNA reads as TGCAGCGCTGTAGAATTTCTCAACAATGAGCAGTTCTTC. This sequence encodes CSAVEFLNNEQFF.

Turning to this clonotype: A much bigger clone sits one base away, suggesting this may be a read error. V usage is TRBV18 and J usage is TRBJ2-7; D is undetermined. CDR1 KGHSH and CDR2 LQKENI come from the germline V gene. The CDR3 extends over 15 amino acids. The CDR3 is CANSPPTSPPYEQYF. The CDR3 nucleotides are TGTGCCAACTCACCACCTACCAGTCCACCCTACGAGCAGTACTTC.

The gene calls are TRBV4-1 and TRBJ1-6; 8 bases agree with TRBD1. The ends lost 3 bases at V and 7 bases at J; junction bases unmatched: 5. CDR1 and CDR2 (germline): MGHRA, YSYEKL. This CDR3 spans 15 amino acids. The CDR3 DNA follows: TGCGCCAGCAGCCAGATACAGGGGGGGAATTCACCCCTCCACTTT. Protein: CASSQIQGGNSPLHF.

This clonotype turned up a few times. The V call is TRBV10-3, the J call TRBJ1-2; 9 positions match TRBD1. J lost 2 bases, V lost 2 bases, and 3 bases had no gene match. Germline CDR1 reads ENHRY; CDR2 reads SYGVKD. The CDR3 totals 15 residues. The CDR3 is CAISEPGQGNYGYTF. Written as DNA, the CDR3 is TGTGCCATCAGTGAGCCCGGACAGGGGAACTATGGCTACACCTTC.

A note on this clonotype: A read error is possible here, since a much larger clone lies one base away. The CDR3 sequence: CASSLGGGGGSGESYEQYV. The CDR3 DNA sequence: TGTGCCAGCAGCTTAGGCGGAGGAGGGGGGTCGGGAGAGTCCTACGAGCAGTACGTC. The rearrangement links TRBV7-2 to TRBJ2-7, with D possibly called TRBD1 or TRBD2 (6 bases each). Germline V gene data show CDR1 as SGHTA and CDR2 as FQGNSA. V was cut by 1 base and J by 1 base, with 23 bases left in between. This CDR3 is built from 19 residues.

The J gene is TRBJ1-1, the V gene TRBV11-3; TRBD1 might be the D (5 bases). The V end was cut by 3 bases, the J end by 5 bases, with 10 bases between. This CDR3 has 13 residues. The germline gives CDR1 SGHNT, CDR2 YENEEA. DNA for the CDR3: TGTGCCAGCAGCTTTAATGGGGGAACTGAAGCTTTCTTT. It translates to CASSFNGGTEAFF. The full variable domain, in which reference TRBV11-3 and TRBJ1-1 provide the parts outside the CDR3, is EAGVVQSPRYKIIEKKQPVAFWCNPISGHNTLYWYLQNLGQGPELLIRYENEEAVDDSQLPKDRFSAERLKGVDSTLKIQPAELGDSAVYLCASSFNGGTEAFFGQGTRLTVV.

This clonotype was counted at least ten times. This sequence joins TRBV7-8 and TRBJ2-3; 7 positions agree with TRBD2. Looked up from germline, CDR1 is SGHVS and CDR2 is FQNEAQ. V lost 5 bases, J lost 2 bases, and 4 bases stayed unmatched. There are 14 residues in the CDR3. CDR3 DNA: TGTGCCAGCAGCGCAGCGGGGATCACAGATACGCAGTATTTT. Translated, it gives CASSAAGITDTQYF.

V gene TRBV5-1 combines with J gene TRBJ2-2; D gene ambiguous. Deletions cut 4 bases from V and 9 bases from J, with 13 bases between. The CDR3 is made up of 13 amino acids. Germline V gene data show CDR1 as SGHRS and CDR2 as YFSETQ. For the CDR3, the DNA is TGCGCCAGCAGCAAATATCGGAGTCGGGAGCTGTTTTTT. Protein: CASSKYRSRELFF.

V is TRBV27 and J is TRBJ2-7; the match to TRBD1 covers 7 bases. J was trimmed by 1 base and V by 1 base; bases with no gene match: 4. Germline V gene data show CDR1 as MNHEY and CDR2 as SMNVEV (reference sequence). There are 15 residues in the CDR3. CDR3 in amino acids: CASSLLGRGSYEQYF. Here the CDR3 DNA reads TGTGCCAGCAGTTTATTGGGCAGGGGGTCCTACGAGCAGTACTTC.

This chain connects TRBV7-9 to TRBJ2-2; 7 nucleotides align to TRBD1. The germline V gene has CDR1 SEHNR and CDR2 FQNEAQ (reference sequence). The CDR3 consists of 16 residues. V gave up 6 bases and J gave up 0 bases; unmatched junction bases: 7. In DNA form, the CDR3 reads TGTGCCAGCAGATCTCAGGGACAGACGAACACCGGGGAGCTGTTTTTT. Protein product: CASRSQGQTNTGELFF.

V gene TRBV5-1 combines with J gene TRBJ1-2; possibly TRBD1 for D (6 bases). This CDR3 is built from 11 residues. V lost 6 bases and J lost 10, with 13 bases in between. Germline CDR1 is SGHRS and CDR2 is YFSETQ. The CDR3, as DNA: TGCGCCAGCATCTTAGGGGGAGACTACACCTTC. This encodes CASILGGDYTF.

The chain uses TRBV7-4 and TRBJ2-1, with D possibly being TRBD2 (5 bases). Germline V gene data show CDR1 as SGHVT and CDR2 as SQSDAQ. The CDR3 is made up of 13 amino acids. Trimming removed 4 bases at V and 5 bases at J, with 9 bases between. The CDR3 DNA follows: TGTGCCAGCAGCTCCGGGAAGCACAATGAGCAGTTCTTC. Its protein product is CASSSGKHNEQFF. Filled out from reference TRBV7-4 and TRBJ2-1, the complete variable domain reads GAGVSQSPRYKVAKRGRDVALRCDSISGHVTLYWYRQTLGQGSEVLTYSQSDAQRDKSGRPSGRFSAERPERSVSTLKIQRTEQGDSAVYLCASSSGKHNEQFFGPGTRLTVL.

This clonotype came up many times. The rearrangement joins TRBV7-9 to TRBJ2-2; D ambiguous. V gave up 7 bases and J gave up 4 bases, with 7 bases separating them. Looked up from germline, CDR1 is SEHNR and CDR2 is FQNEAQ (reference sequence). The CDR3 is 12 residues long. For the CDR3, the DNA is TGTGCCAGCATTAAGGGCACCGGGGAGCTGTTTTTT. It yields the protein CASIKGTGELFF.

This clonotype occurred many times. The chain uses TRBV6-5 and TRBJ2-1, with 7 bases lining up with TRBD1. The V gene end was trimmed by 2 bases and the J gene end by 2 bases; junction bases not matched to a gene: 3. In germline, CDR1 is MNHEY, CDR2 SVGAGI. The CDR3 has 15 amino acids. The CDR3 here is CASSYRGQPYNEQFF. CDR3 nucleotides: TGTGCCAGCAGTTACAGGGGGCAGCCCTACAATGAGCAGTTCTTC.

This clonotype was counted only a few times. This rearrangement joins TRBV29-1 to TRBJ2-1, with TRBD1 as a possible D gene (5 bases). The CDR3 length is 9 residues. Trimming removed 6 bases at V and 12 bases at J, with 9 bases between. CDR1 SQVTM and CDR2 ANQGSEA come from the germline V gene. The CDR3 sequence: CSVGRGQFF. CDR3 DNA sequence: TGCAGCGTGGGGCGCGGGCAGTTCTTC.

The chain couples TRBV24-1 to TRBJ1-1; TRBD1 is a possible D gene (6 bases). The V end lost 9 bases, the J end lost 1 base, and 14 bases lay between the germline ends. This CDR3 is 14 amino acids long. The germline CDR1 and CDR2 sequences are KGHDR and SFDVKD. Written as DNA, the CDR3 is TGTGCCACCGAAGGTCAGGGGAGGAACACTGAAGCTTTCTTT. The encoded protein is CATEGQGRNTEAFF.

The chain recombines TRBV15 with TRBJ1-5; tentative D call: TRBD1 (6 bases). The ends were cut back, 5 bases at V and 3 bases at J, with 20 bases in the middle. Per the germline V gene, CDR1 is LNHNV and CDR2 is YYDKDF (reference sequence). This CDR3 has 17 amino acids. The DNA for the CDR3 is TGTGCCACCAGCTCCGGATGGGAGGGGGTTAACAATCAGCCCCAGCATTTT. Translating it yields CATSSGWEGVNNQPQHF.

This clonotype was picked up a small number of times. This chain joins TRBV7-9 and TRBJ1-1, with TRBD1 matching over 7 bases. CDR1 and CDR2 (germline): SEHNR, FQNEAQ (reference sequence). This CDR3 is built from 15 residues. V gave up 1 base and J gave up 4 bases; unmatched junction bases: 6. Here the CDR3 DNA reads TGTGCCAGCAGCTTAGTTTCGCAGGGGGTCACTGAAGCTTTCTTT. Its translation is CASSLVSQGVTEAFF.

This clonotype was observed once. The rearrangement uses TRBV6-1 and TRBJ1-2; D is uncertain. Germline values: CDR1 MNHNS, CDR2 SASEGT. The V gene lost 2 bases and the J gene lost 6 bases, with 10 bases spanning the gap. This CDR3 contains 13 residues. This chain's CDR3 is CASSETYFDGYTF. The DNA of the CDR3 is TGTGCCAGCAGTGAAACCTATTTTGATGGCTACACCTTC.

Concerning this clonotype itself: A much larger clone lies one base from this, so it may be a read error. V gene TRBV7-3 combines with J gene TRBJ2-1, with unresolved D. CDR3 length equals 15 residues. The V end lost 6 bases, the J end lost 7 bases, and 19 bases lay between the germline ends. CDR1 is SGHTA and CDR2 is FQGTGA in the germline V gene. The DNA of the CDR3 is TGTGCCAGCAGGCCTGACTGGGTTGTATGGAATGAGCAGTTCTTC. Protein product: CASRPDWVVWNEQFF.

The chain carries TRBV7-4 and TRBJ2-7; no reliable D call. Per the germline V gene, CDR1 is SGHVT and CDR2 is SQSDAQ. CDR3 length equals 14 residues. The CDR3 coding sequence is TGTGTCAGCAGCCCTCCGTTAGGAGCCTACGAGCAGTACGTC. It is translated as CVSSPPLGAYEQYV.

This chain connects TRBV4-1 to TRBJ2-1, with 8 positions matching TRBD2. The CDR3 loop spans 16 amino acids. CDR1 MGHRA and CDR2 YSYEKL come from the germline V gene. J lost 8 bases, V lost 1 base, and 10 bases had no gene match. The CDR3 DNA is TGCGCCAGCAGCCAAGTAGTGACCGGGAGGGAGGATGAGCAGTTCTTC. Translation: CASSQVVTGREDEQFF.

This clonotype has at least ten counts. The V call is TRBV7-8, the J call TRBJ1-4; 7 nucleotides line up with TRBD1. Trimming at V came to 1 base and at J to 4 bases, leaving 6 bases not matched to a gene. The CDR3 has 16 amino acids. Germline V gives CDR1 SGHVS, CDR2 FQNEAQ. The CDR3 is CASSLDATGSNEKLFF. CDR3 DNA: TGTGCCAGCAGCTTAGACGCGACAGGGAGTAATGAAAAACTGTTTTTT.

This clonotype was counted once. The chain uses TRBV6-2 or TRBV6-3 and TRBJ2-7; D may correspond to TRBD1 or TRBD2 (8 bases each). Trimming removed 11 bases at V and 3 bases at J, with 23 bases between. From germline, CDR1 is MNHEY and CDR2 SVGEGT. The CDR3 extends over 15 amino acids. CDR3 DNA: TGTGCCGCCCGGGGGGGGACAGGAACCCGCTACGAGCAGTACGTC. Translation gives CAARGGTGTRYEQYV.